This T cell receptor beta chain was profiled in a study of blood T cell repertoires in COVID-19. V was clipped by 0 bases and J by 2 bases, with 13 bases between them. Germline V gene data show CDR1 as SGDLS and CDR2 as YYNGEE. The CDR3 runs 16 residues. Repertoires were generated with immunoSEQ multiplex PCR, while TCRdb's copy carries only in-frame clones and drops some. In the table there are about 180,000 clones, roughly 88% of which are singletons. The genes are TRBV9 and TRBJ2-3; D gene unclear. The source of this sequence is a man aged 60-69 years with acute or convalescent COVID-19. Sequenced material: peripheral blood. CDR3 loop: CASSVGPSTDTDTQYF. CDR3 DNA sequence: TGTGCCAGCAGCGTAGGGCCCTCCACCGACACAGATACGCAGTATTTT.